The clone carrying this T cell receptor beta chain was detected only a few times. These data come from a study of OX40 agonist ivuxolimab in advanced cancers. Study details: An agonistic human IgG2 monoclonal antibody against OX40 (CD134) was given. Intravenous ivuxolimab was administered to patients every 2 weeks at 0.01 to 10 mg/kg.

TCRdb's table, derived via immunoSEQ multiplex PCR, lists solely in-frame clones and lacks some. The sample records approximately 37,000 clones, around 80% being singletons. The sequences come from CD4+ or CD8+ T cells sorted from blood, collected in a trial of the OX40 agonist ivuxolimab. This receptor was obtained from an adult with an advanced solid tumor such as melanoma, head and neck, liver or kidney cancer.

The CDR3 loop is CAWSGLHSLNTEAFF. The CDR3 nucleotides are TGTGCCTGGAGTGGGCTCCACAGCCTGAACACTGAAGCTTTCTTT. The V call is TRBV30, the J call TRBJ1-1; no clear D. The CDR3 spans 15 residues. Trimming pared 1 base from V and 0 bases from J, leaving 12 bases between. CDR1 and CDR2 (germline): GTSNPN, SVGIG (reference sequence).